This T cell receptor (beta chain) derives from a study of PD-1 blockade in classical Hodgkin lymphoma. Study-wide findings and caveats: At C4D1, TCR diversity had climbed significantly for CD4+ cells, though not for CD8+ cells.

Sequenced by immunoSEQ multiplex PCR; TCRdb stores in-frame clones only, minus some. Counted here are some 46,000 clones, roughly 80% occurring once; the ten biggest clones make up 20% to 25%. This clone was detected once. Its antigen is as yet unknown. Autologous stem cell transplantation was followed by relapse in every patient, and brentuximab vedotin exposure varied. V lost 0 bases and J lost 2; bases outside the gene matches: 4. The CDR3 runs 16 residues. CDR1 and CDR2 from the germline V gene are SGHNT and YENEEA. This chain connects TRBV11-3 to TRBJ2-7, with 10 bases aligning to TRBD2. The sequence was collected from a human donor with classical Hodgkin lymphoma. The sample in question was peripheral blood mononuclear cells (PBMCs), obtained before the second cycle of nivolumab. The CDR3 coding sequence is TGTGCCAGCAGCTTAGATCCTGGACTAGCGGCCTACGAGCAGTACTTC. Amino acid sequence: CASSLDPGLAAYEQYF. Together with reference TRBV11-3 and TRBJ2-7, the CDR3 gives the full variable domain: EAGVVQSPRYKIIEKKQPVAFWCNPISGHNTLYWYLQNLGQGPELLIRYENEEAVDDSQLPKDRFSAERLKGVDSTLKIQPAELGDSAVYLCASSLDPGLAAYEQYFGPGTRLTVT.